What follows are 12 T cell receptor beta chains derived from one specimen sequenced in a study of cytomegalovirus exposure and HLA in healthy donors. The PCR employed 60 Vbeta primers together with 13 Jbeta primers. Generated by immunoSEQ multiplex PCR, the TCRdb table keeps only in-frame clones and is missing some. This table holds about 160,000 clones, roughly 80% found once. The sequenced material came from PBMCs. These receptors all come from a middle-aged man in good health and CMV-seropositive.

This clone showed up just a few times. The chain uses TRBV29-1 and TRBJ2-3; 9 nucleotides line up with TRBD2. V lost 8 bases and J lost 3; bases outside the gene matches: 12. Per the germline V gene, CDR1 is SQVTM and CDR2 is ANQGSEA. The CDR3 runs 15 residues. CDR3 protein: CSTFPASGVTDTQYF. CDR3 nucleotide sequence: TGCAGCACATTCCCCGCTAGCGGGGTAACAGATACGCAGTATTTT.

The chain combines TRBV27 with TRBJ1-2; D is ambiguous. The germline V gene has CDR1 MNHEY and CDR2 SMNVEV (reference sequence). Trimming cost V 8 bases and J 7 bases, with 20 bases left between them. The CDR3 is 14 residues long. The CDR3 region is CASRRTTEPSGYTF. For the CDR3, the DNA is TGTGCCAGCCGTCGAACGACGGAGCCCTCTGGCTACACCTTC.

V usage is TRBV11-2 and J usage is TRBJ2-1; TRBD2 matches at 11 bases. Looked up from germline, CDR1 is SGHAT and CDR2 is FQNNGV. V lost 5 bases and J lost 4; bases outside the gene matches: 7. The CDR3 sequence is 16 residues long. CDR3 DNA sequence: TGTGCCAGCAGCACCCAGACTAGCGGGGTTTACAATGAGCAGTTCTTC. Translating gives CASSTQTSGVYNEQFF. Using reference TRBV11-2 and TRBJ2-1 for the parts outside the CDR3, the full variable domain is EAGVAQSPRYKIIEKRQSVAFWCNPISGHATLYWYQQILGQGPKLLIQFQNNGVVDDSQLPKDRFSAERLKGVDSTLKIQPAKLEDSAVYLCASSTQTSGVYNEQFFGPGTRLTVL.

This clone was detected once. The V and J genes are TRBV5-1 and TRBJ1-6; 7 bases are shared with TRBD1. Germline V lookup: CDR1 SGHRS, CDR2 YFSETQ. The trim removed 4 bases at V and 12 bases at J, leaving 13 bases unmatched. The CDR3 loop spans 15 amino acids. DNA for the CDR3: TGCGCCAGCAGCCCTTGGACAGGCGATACGGGACCCCTCCACTTT. It yields the protein CASSPWTGDTGPLHF.

This clone turned up a few times. The chain links TRBV30 to TRBJ1-4; D gene ambiguous. Germline CDR1 is GTSNPN and CDR2 is SVGIG (reference sequence). CDR3 length: 13 amino acids. Trimming took 1 base from V and 5 from J, leaving 8 bases between them. CDR3 loop: CAWSGAVNEKLFF. DNA for the CDR3: TGTGCCTGGAGTGGTGCAGTAAATGAAAAACTGTTTTTT.

The chain uses TRBV6-1 and TRBJ1-1; D gene ambiguous. The CDR3 runs to 13 residues. Trimming removed 7 bases from V and 0 bases from J, with 9 bases in between. Germline values: CDR1 MNHNS, CDR2 SASEGT. The CDR3 is CASMAVLNTEAFF. The CDR3 bases are TGTGCCAGCATGGCAGTTCTGAACACTGAAGCTTTCTTT.

The chain uses TRBV14 and TRBJ2-7; D is unresolved. This CDR3 has 12 residues. Germline V gene sequence: CDR1 SGHDN, CDR2 FVKESK. V was cut by 5 bases and J by 3 bases, with 8 bases left in between. CDR3 coding DNA: TGTGCCAGCAGCGAACAGATCTACGAGCAGTACTTC. It encodes CASSEQIYEQYF.

V usage is TRBV6-6 and J usage is TRBJ2-5; 7 nucleotides agree with TRBD2. CDR3 length: 13 residues. CDR1 and CDR2 (germline): MNHNY, SVGAGI (reference sequence). Trimming cost V 5 bases and J 6 bases; bases outside gene matches: 6. For the CDR3, the DNA is TGTGCCAGCAGTGGTGGGGGGGGGAAGACCCAGTACTTC. Amino acid sequence: CASSGGGGKTQYF.

In its sample, this clone was seen a few times. The chain joins TRBV9 to TRBJ2-3; 10 bases map to TRBD2. Germline loops: CDR1 SGDLS, CDR2 YYNGEE. V was clipped by 0 bases and J by 6 bases; unmatched bases: 1. The length of the CDR3 is 14 residues. Here the CDR3 reads CASSVVAGGDTQYF. The CDR3 region has the DNA TGTGCCAGCAGCGTAGTAGCGGGGGGTGATACGCAGTATTTT.

A remark on this clone: Sequence at one end of the junction differs from germline and may be a read error. V and J are TRBV5-1 and TRBJ2-3, with D possibly matching TRBD1 (6 bases). Germline values: CDR1 SGHRS, CDR2 YFSETQ. This CDR3 has 15 residues. CDR3 sequence (DNA): TGCGCCAGCAGCTTGTTGGGGGCCCACACAGATATGCAGTATTTT. This codes for CASSLLGAHTDMQYF.

The chain carries TRBV13 and TRBJ1-6; D is uncertain. Germline V lookup: CDR1 PRHDT, CDR2 FYEKMQ (reference sequence). Trimming removed 0 bases at V and 9 bases at J, with 15 bases between. The CDR3 consists of 16 residues. The CDR3 region is CASSLGPPRVVSPLHF. CDR3 sequence (DNA): TGTGCCAGCAGCTTAGGCCCTCCCCGGGTTGTTTCACCCCTCCACTTT.

This chain joins TRBV4-2 and TRBJ2-5; TRBD1 matches at 9 bases. The CDR3 runs 17 residues. In germline, CDR1 is LGHNA, CDR2 YNFKEQ. With 4 bases clipped from V and 4 bases from J, the junction kept 13 bases outside the gene matches. The CDR3 nucleotides read TGTGCCAGCAGCCGACGCTCGGGCACAGGGGGCGGAGAGACCCAGTACTTC. Translating it yields CASSRRSGTGGGETQYF.